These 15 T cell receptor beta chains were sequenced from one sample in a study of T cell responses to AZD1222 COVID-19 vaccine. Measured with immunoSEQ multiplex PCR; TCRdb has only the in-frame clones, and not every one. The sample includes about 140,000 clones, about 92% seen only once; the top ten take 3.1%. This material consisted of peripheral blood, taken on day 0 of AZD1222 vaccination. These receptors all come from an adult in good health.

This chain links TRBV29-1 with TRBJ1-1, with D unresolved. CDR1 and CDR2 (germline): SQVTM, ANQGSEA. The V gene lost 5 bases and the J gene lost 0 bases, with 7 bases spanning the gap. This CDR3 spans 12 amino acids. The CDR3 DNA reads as TGCAGCGTTTTCCGGTTGAACACTGAAGCTTTCTTT. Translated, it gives CSVFRLNTEAFF.

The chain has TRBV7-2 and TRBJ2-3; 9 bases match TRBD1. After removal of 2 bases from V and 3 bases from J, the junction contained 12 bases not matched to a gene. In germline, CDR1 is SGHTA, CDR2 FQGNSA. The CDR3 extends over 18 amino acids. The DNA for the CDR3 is TGTGCCAGCAGCTTAACCTCACCCGGGACAGGGCGAACAGATACGCAGTATTTT. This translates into CASSLTSPGTGRTDTQYF. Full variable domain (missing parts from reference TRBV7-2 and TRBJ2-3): GAGVSQSPSNKVTEKGKDVELRCDPISGHTALYWYRQSLGQGLEFLIYFQGNSAPDKSGLPSDRFSAERTGGSVSTLTIQRTQQEDSAVYLCASSLTSPGTGRTDTQYFGPGTRLTVL.

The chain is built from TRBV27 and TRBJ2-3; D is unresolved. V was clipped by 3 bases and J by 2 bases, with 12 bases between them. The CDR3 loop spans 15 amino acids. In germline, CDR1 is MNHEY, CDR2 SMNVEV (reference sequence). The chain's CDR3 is CASSLVRLDTDTQYF. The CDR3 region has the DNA TGTGCCAGCAGTTTGGTCCGGCTCGACACAGATACGCAGTATTTT.

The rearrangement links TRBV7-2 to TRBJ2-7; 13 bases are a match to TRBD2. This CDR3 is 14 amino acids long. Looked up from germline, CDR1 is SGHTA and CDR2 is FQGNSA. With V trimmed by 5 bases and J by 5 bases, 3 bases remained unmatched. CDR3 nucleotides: TGTGCCAGCAGCACGGGACTAGCGGGGAACGAGCAGTACTTC. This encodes CASSTGLAGNEQYF.

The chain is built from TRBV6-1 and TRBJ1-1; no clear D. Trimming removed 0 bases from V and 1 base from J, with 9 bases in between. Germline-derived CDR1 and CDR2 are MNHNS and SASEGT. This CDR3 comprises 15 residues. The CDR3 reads CASSEAYGPNTEAFF. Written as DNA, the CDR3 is TGTGCCAGCAGTGAAGCCTACGGACCGAACACTGAAGCTTTCTTT.

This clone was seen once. CDR3 sequence reads: CASSPDRLTNTGELFF. CDR3 nucleotide sequence: TGTGCCAGCAGCCCGGACAGGCTAACGAACACCGGGGAGCTGTTTTTT. V is TRBV5-8 and J is TRBJ2-2, with TRBD1 matching over 7 bases. The CDR3 runs to 16 residues. With V trimmed by 4 bases and J by 0 bases, 6 bases remained unmatched. Germline CDR1 and CDR2: SGHTS and YDEGEE.

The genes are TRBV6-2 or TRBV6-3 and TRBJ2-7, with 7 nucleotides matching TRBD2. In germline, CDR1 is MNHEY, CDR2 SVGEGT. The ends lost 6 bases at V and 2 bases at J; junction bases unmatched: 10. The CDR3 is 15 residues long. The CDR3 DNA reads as TGTGCCAGCAGCCCTCCCCTAGCGGCTCCCTACGAGCAGTACTTC. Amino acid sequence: CASSPPLAAPYEQYF.

The CDR3 loop reads CASSVPLTGATGELFF. The DNA of the CDR3 is TGTGCCAGCAGCGTCCCTCTTACAGGGGCCACCGGGGAGCTGTTTTTT. The gene calls are TRBV9 and TRBJ2-2; 7 bases agree with TRBD1. This CDR3 is built from 16 residues. V was pared by 2 bases and J by 4 bases, with 8 bases of the junction left unmatched. Germline-derived CDR1 and CDR2 are SGDLS and YYNGEE.

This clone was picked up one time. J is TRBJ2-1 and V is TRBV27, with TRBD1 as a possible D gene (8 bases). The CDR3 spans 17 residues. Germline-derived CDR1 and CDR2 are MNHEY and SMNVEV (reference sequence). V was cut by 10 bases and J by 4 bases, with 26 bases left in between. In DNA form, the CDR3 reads TGTGCCATCGCCCTACCGAGGACAGGGAGGGCTTACAATGAGCAGTTCTTC. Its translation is CAIALPRTGRAYNEQFF.

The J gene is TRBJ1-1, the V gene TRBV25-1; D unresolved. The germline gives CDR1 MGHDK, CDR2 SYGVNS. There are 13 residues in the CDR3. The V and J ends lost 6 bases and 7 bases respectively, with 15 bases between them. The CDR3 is CASRAVEGIEAFF. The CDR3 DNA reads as TGTGCCAGCAGGGCAGTGGAGGGCATTGAAGCTTTCTTT.

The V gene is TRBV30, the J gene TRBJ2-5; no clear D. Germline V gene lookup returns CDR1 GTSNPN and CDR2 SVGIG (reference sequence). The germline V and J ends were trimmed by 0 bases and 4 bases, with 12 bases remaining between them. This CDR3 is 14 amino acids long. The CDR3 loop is CAWSVPRRTETQYF. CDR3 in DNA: TGTGCCTGGAGTGTACCCCGCAGGACAGAGACCCAGTACTTC.

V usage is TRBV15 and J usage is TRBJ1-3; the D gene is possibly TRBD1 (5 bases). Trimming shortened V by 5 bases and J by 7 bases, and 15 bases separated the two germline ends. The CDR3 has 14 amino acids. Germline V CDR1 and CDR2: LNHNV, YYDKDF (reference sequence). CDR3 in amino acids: CATSPNRLSNTIYF. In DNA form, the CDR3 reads TGTGCCACCAGCCCGAACAGGCTCAGTAACACCATATATTTT.

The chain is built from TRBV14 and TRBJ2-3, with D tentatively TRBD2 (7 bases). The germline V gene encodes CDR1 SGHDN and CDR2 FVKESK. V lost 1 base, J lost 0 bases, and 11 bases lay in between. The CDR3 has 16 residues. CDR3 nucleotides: TGTGCCAGCAGCCAAGTTCGGGGGGCTAGCACAGATACGCAGTATTTT. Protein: CASSQVRGASTDTQYF.

The CDR3 is CASSATRGAGDEKLFF. The CDR3 DNA is TGTGCCAGCAGCGCAACTAGGGGGGCCGGAGATGAAAAACTGTTTTTT. The chain carries TRBV7-9 and TRBJ1-4; TRBD1 might be the D (6 bases). Germline-derived CDR1 and CDR2 are SEHNR and FQNEAQ (reference sequence). The CDR3 extends over 16 amino acids. With 5 bases removed from V and 6 bases from J, the gap between germline ends came to 19 bases.

CDR3 nucleotide sequence: TGTGCCAGCAGTGAAGGGGGGACTTTGGCCTACGAGCAGTACTTC. Amino acid sequence: CASSEGGTLAYEQYF. This chain joins TRBV2 and TRBJ2-7, with D tentatively TRBD2 (6 bases). This CDR3 comprises 15 residues. Germline CDR1 SNHLY, CDR2 FYNNEI. Trimming took off 1 base at V and 2 bases at J, with 12 bases between the two ends.